This T cell receptor (beta chain) was observed in a study of blood T cell repertoires in COVID-19. There are 14 residues in the CDR3. V was clipped by 5 bases and J by 3 bases, with 11 bases between them. Germline V gene lookup returns CDR1 SGHTA and CDR2 FQGNSA. Here immunoSEQ multiplex PCR was the method, and the copy in TCRdb shows in-frame clones only, minus some. The table lists approximately 160,000 clones, approximately 79% of them singletons. The chain combines TRBV7-2 with TRBJ2-4; tentative D call: TRBD1 (6 bases). Sequencing input: PBMCs or T cells enriched from blood (not recorded which). This TCR derives from a man between 50 and 59 years old who had recovered from COVID-19. The CDR3 loop is CASSKDSNKNIQYF. DNA for the CDR3: TGTGCCAGCAGCAAGGACAGTAACAAAAACATTCAGTACTTC.